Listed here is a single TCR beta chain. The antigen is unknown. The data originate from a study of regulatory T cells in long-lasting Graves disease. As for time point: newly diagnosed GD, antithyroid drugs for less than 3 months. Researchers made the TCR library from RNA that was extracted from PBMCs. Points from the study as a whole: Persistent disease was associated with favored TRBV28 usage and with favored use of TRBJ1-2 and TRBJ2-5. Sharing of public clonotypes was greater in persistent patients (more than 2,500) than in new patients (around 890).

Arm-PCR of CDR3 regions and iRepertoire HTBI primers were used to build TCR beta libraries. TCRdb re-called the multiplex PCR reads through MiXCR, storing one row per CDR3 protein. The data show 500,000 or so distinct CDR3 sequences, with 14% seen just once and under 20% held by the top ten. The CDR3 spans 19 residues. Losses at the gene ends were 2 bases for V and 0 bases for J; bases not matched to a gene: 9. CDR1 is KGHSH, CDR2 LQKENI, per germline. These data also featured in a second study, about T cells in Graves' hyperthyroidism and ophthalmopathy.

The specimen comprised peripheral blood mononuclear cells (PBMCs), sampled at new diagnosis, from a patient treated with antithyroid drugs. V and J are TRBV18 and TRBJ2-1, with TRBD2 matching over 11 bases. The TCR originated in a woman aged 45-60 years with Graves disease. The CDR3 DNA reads TGTGCCAGCTCACCAACACGTGGGACTAGCGGCCTCTCCTACAATGAGCAGTTCTTC. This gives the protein CASSPTRGTSGLSYNEQFF.